One and the same sample provided the 24 T cell receptor beta chains below, sequenced in a study of OX40 agonist ivuxolimab in advanced cancers. Here immunoSEQ multiplex PCR was the method, and the copy in TCRdb shows in-frame clones only, minus some. This table holds almost 80,000 clones, around 80% found once. The sequences come from CD4+ or CD8+ T cells sorted from blood, collected in a trial of the OX40 agonist ivuxolimab. These receptors were obtained from an adult with an advanced solid tumor such as melanoma, head and neck, liver or kidney cancer.

The genes are TRBV30 and TRBJ1-2; no clear D. CDR1 and CDR2 (germline): GTSNPN, SVGIG (reference sequence). There are 13 residues in the CDR3. V gave up 0 bases and J gave up 3 bases, with 8 bases separating them. CDR3 region: CAWSVANYYGYTF. The CDR3 DNA reads TGTGCCTGGAGTGTGGCCAACTACTATGGCTACACCTTC.

This chain links TRBV18 with TRBJ2-5; no clear D gene. This CDR3 comprises 14 residues. V dropped 1 base and J dropped 0 bases, with 6 bases sitting between them. Germline CDR1 is KGHSH and CDR2 is LQKENI. The CDR3 DNA follows: TGTGCCAGCTCACCACTGAAGGACCAAGAGACCCAGTACTTC. Translating gives CASSPLKDQETQYF.

The chain is built from TRBV27 and TRBJ1-2; TRBD1 aligns across 9 bases. With 5 bases clipped from V and 3 bases from J, the junction kept 4 bases outside the gene matches. This CDR3 has 14 residues. Per the germline V gene, CDR1 is MNHEY and CDR2 is SMNVEV (reference sequence). The CDR3 protein is CASSRDRVDYGYTF. The CDR3 DNA is TGTGCCAGCAGTCGGGACAGGGTCGACTATGGCTACACCTTC.

The rearrangement links TRBV27 to TRBJ2-7; TRBD1 is a possible D gene (6 bases). Germline CDR1 MNHEY, CDR2 SMNVEV (reference sequence). The CDR3 loop spans 18 amino acids. Trimming cost V 6 bases and J 4 bases, with 28 bases left between them. The CDR3 spells CASSSTLRGLGGIYEQYV. In DNA form, the CDR3 reads TGTGCCAGCAGCTCGACCCTCAGGGGTTTAGGTGGGATTTACGAGCAGTACGTC.

The chain uses TRBV7-2 and TRBJ1-4, with 7 bases matching TRBD1. Germline V gene data show CDR1 as SGHTA and CDR2 as FQGNSA. CDR3 size: 15 residues. V gave up 5 bases and J gave up 8 bases; unmatched junction bases: 11. The CDR3 DNA sequence: TGTGCCAGCAGCCCCTGGGAGGGGGCCGTGGAAAAACTGTTTTTT. Amino acids: CASSPWEGAVEKLFF. The whole variable domain, remainder taken from reference TRBV7-2 and TRBJ1-4, is GAGVSQSPSNKVTEKGKDVELRCDPISGHTALYWYRQSLGQGLEFLIYFQGNSAPDKSGLPSDRFSAERTGGSVSTLTIQRTQQEDSAVYLCASSPWEGAVEKLFFGSGTQLSVL.

This chain joins TRBV5-6 and TRBJ1-1; possible D gene TRBD1, 5 bases. Germline CDR1 is SGHDT and CDR2 is YYEEEE. This CDR3 spans 12 amino acids. The V end was cut by 0 bases, the J end by 11 bases, with 11 bases between. The CDR3 bases are TGTGCCAGCAGCTTGGGACAGCTTGTGGCTTTCTTT. Encoded protein: CASSLGQLVAFF.

The chain recombines TRBV18 with TRBJ1-1; unclear D gene. Germline CDR1 and CDR2: KGHSH and LQKENI. V gave up 4 bases and J gave up 0 bases, with 15 bases separating them. The length of the CDR3 is 16 residues. The CDR3 sequence: CASSLSTRLLNTEAFF. The CDR3 nucleotides read TGTGCCAGCTCACTTTCGACTCGATTATTGAACACTGAAGCTTTCTTT.

The chain carries TRBV7-9 and TRBJ2-3; no clear D. Germline loops: CDR1 SEHNR, CDR2 FQNEAQ (reference sequence). The germline V and J ends were trimmed by 9 bases and 5 bases, with 9 bases remaining between them. This CDR3 is 11 amino acids long. The CDR3 bases are TGTGCCAGTGGGTCAGGAGATACGCAGTATTTT. It translates to CASGSGDTQYF. Drawing the rest from reference TRBV7-9 and TRBJ2-3, the complete variable domain is DTGVSQNPRHKITKRGQNVTFRCDPISEHNRLYWYRQTLGQGPEFLTYFQNEAQLEKSRLLSDRFSAERPKGSFSTLEIQRTEQGDSAMYLCASGSGDTQYFGPGTRLTVL.

The chain links TRBV10-3 to TRBJ1-1; the D is unclear. V lost 0 bases and J lost 4, with 9 bases in between. There are 14 residues in the CDR3. Germline CDR1 reads ENHRY; CDR2 reads SYGVKD. CDR3 coding DNA: TGTGCCATCAGTGAGTCGGGTAGAGGCACTGAAGCTTTCTTT. Translating gives CAISESGRGTEAFF.

The rearrangement joins TRBV21-1 to TRBJ2-6; TRBD1 reflects the table's D call only, with no check against the DNA. TRBV21-1 counts as a pseudogene. The length of the CDR3 is 18 residues. In nucleotides, the CDR3 is TGTGCCAGCAGCAAGGACAGGGTTTGGGTGTCTGGGGCCAACGTCCTGACTTTC. Translated, it gives CASSKDRVWVSGANVLTF.

Here the CDR3 DNA reads TGTGCCAGCAGCGTAGGGGTCCGTGGGAGGGTGGTGAACACTGAAGCTTTCTTT. Its translation: CASSVGVRGRVVNTEAFF. The chain couples TRBV9 to TRBJ1-1; D ambiguous. Germline CDR1 reads SGDLS; CDR2 reads YYNGEE. V lost 0 bases, J lost 0 bases, and 18 bases lay in between. The CDR3 extends over 18 amino acids.

The J gene is TRBJ2-5, the V gene TRBV4-1; 15 bases align to TRBD2. The germline V gene encodes CDR1 MGHRA and CDR2 YSYEKL. The CDR3 covers 22 residues. V was clipped by 0 bases and J by 1 base; unmatched bases: 15. The CDR3 nucleotides are TGCGCCAGCAGCCAAGACAGAAACGGGACTAGCGGGGGGCCAAACCGCCAAGAGACCCAGTACTTC. Translation: CASSQDRNGTSGGPNRQETQYF.

This clone was detected only once. The V gene is TRBV7-2, the J gene TRBJ1-6, with D tentatively TRBD1 (5 bases). The V end lost 1 base, the J end lost 7 bases, and 14 bases lay between the germline ends. Per the germline V gene, CDR1 is SGHTA and CDR2 is FQGNSA. This CDR3 has 16 amino acids. The CDR3 DNA follows: TGTGCCAGCAGCTTAGGGCACGGGGGTGGAAATTCACCCCTCCACTTT. The encoded protein is CASSLGHGGGNSPLHF.

This clone was seen just once. The chain couples TRBV5-1 to TRBJ1-5; D might be TRBD1 (5 bases). The ends were cut back, 3 bases at V and 0 bases at J, with 10 bases in the middle. The CDR3 totals 15 residues. Looked up from germline, CDR1 is SGHRS and CDR2 is YFSETQ. CDR3 residues: CASSSGTNSNQPQHF. The CDR3 coding sequence is TGCGCCAGCAGCTCGGGGACTAATAGCAATCAGCCCCAGCATTTT.

The DNA for the CDR3 is TGCACCAGCAGCTTCCGCGCGTCTGGCAATCAGCCCCAGCATTTT. Protein product: CTSSFRASGNQPQHF. V usage is TRBV1 and J usage is TRBJ1-5. TRBV1 is deemed a pseudogene. The CDR3 consists of 15 residues.

The chain links TRBV29-1 to TRBJ1-1, with a possible D match to TRBD1 (5 bases). Germline V lookup: CDR1 SQVTM, CDR2 ANQGSEA. The CDR3 runs to 10 residues. The V and J ends lost 6 bases and 8 bases respectively, with 10 bases between them. CDR3 protein: CSVGREEAFF. The CDR3 DNA reads as TGCAGCGTGGGGCGTGAAGAAGCTTTCTTT. The whole variable domain, remainder taken from reference TRBV29-1 and TRBJ1-1, is SAVISQKPSRDICQRGTSLTIQCQVDSQVTMMFWYRQQPGQSLTLIATANQGSEATYESGFVIDKFPISRPNLTFSTLTVSNMSPEDSSIYLCSVGREEAFFGQGTRLTVV.

The chain is built from TRBV7-2 and TRBJ2-1; no clear D gene. The CDR3 runs 13 residues. Trimming left V 5 bases short and J 11 bases short, with 16 bases between. From germline, CDR1 is SGHTA and CDR2 FQGNSA. The CDR3 DNA reads TGTGCCAGCAGCCCCGGAACTCGCCCCAAGCAGTTCTTC. Protein product: CASSPGTRPKQFF.

The chain uses TRBV28 and TRBJ2-2; D remains unclear. There are 13 residues in the CDR3. Germline CDR1 reads MDHEN; CDR2 reads SYDVKM. V dropped 10 bases and J dropped 0 bases, with 9 bases sitting between them. The CDR3 is CAITPPNTGELFF. As DNA, the CDR3 is TGTGCCATTACACCCCCGAACACCGGGGAGCTGTTTTTT.

This rearrangement joins TRBV21-1 to TRBJ1-6. TRBV21-1 is a pseudogene segment. The CDR3 covers 16 residues. CDR3 residues: CASPRGREFYNSPLHF. CDR3 coding DNA: TGTGCCAGCCCGAGGGGTAGGGAGTTCTATAATTCACCCCTCCACTTT.

The chain employs TRBV5-1 and TRBJ2-7, with 9 bases that match TRBD2. Germline loops: CDR1 SGHRS, CDR2 YFSETQ. The CDR3 sequence is 15 residues long. The V segment lost 2 bases and the J segment 4 bases; nucleotides outside the gene matches: 7. CDR3 residues: CASSFGDSGSYEQYF. CDR3 coding DNA: TGCGCCAGCAGCTTCGGTGATAGCGGGAGTTACGAGCAGTACTTC.

This clone was seen just once. This chain joins TRBV6-5 and TRBJ1-1, with D perhaps TRBD1 (6 bases). The CDR3 runs to 13 residues. The germline V gene encodes CDR1 MNHEY and CDR2 SVGAGI. V shed 8 bases and J shed 11 bases, with 21 bases lying between them. The CDR3 here is CASVGPGALDAFF. The DNA of the CDR3 is TGTGCCAGCGTCGGTCCGGGGGCCTTGGATGCTTTCTTT.

The chain is built from TRBV7-9 and TRBJ1-5; 9 positions agree with TRBD1. CDR3 size: 15 residues. Germline CDR1 SEHNR, CDR2 FQNEAQ (reference sequence). V lost 5 bases to trimming and J lost 5 bases; unmatched junction nucleotides: 7. CDR3 region: CASSRGTGRDQPQHF. The CDR3 nucleotides read TGTGCCAGCAGCCGCGGGACAGGGCGAGATCAGCCCCAGCATTTT.

This chain joins TRBV19 and TRBJ1-2; D is perhaps TRBD1 (5 bases). CDR1 is LNHDA, CDR2 SQIVND, per germline (reference sequence). The V gene lost 7 bases and the J gene lost 8 bases, with 14 bases spanning the gap. The CDR3 is 12 residues long. CDR3 sequence (DNA): TGTGCCAGTACCCCTAGGGGAGGCGGCTACACCTTC. Protein sequence: CASTPRGGGYTF.

The rearrangement joins TRBV28 to TRBJ1-2; no clear D. Germline CDR1 reads MDHEN; CDR2 reads SYDVKM. The ends were cut back, 6 bases at V and 3 bases at J, with 11 bases in the middle. CDR3 length equals 13 residues. For the CDR3, the DNA is TGTGCCAGCAGCTCCGTATGGGACTATGGCTACACCTTC. It specifies CASSSVWDYGYTF.